This TCR beta chain derives from a study of graft-versus-host responses after intestinal transplantation. Study-level background: Following induction with anti-thymocyte globulin, all recipients were given tacrolimus and steroids for three to four years. Overall study findings and caveats: Levels of circulating GvH clones at their peak were associated with early post-transplant HvG declines.

Comments on this clone: What it binds is not known.

Trimming took off 4 bases at V and 4 bases at J, with 19 bases between the two ends. Germline CDR1 is SGDLS and CDR2 is YYNGEE. The CDR3 sequence is 16 residues long. Sequencing used immunoSEQ multiplex PCR; TCRdb keeps in-frame clones, though not all of them. The sample has 90,000 to 150,000 clones; over 80% are singletons. This sequence was found in a human donor who received an intestinal transplant. The sequencing used unstimulated CD4+ T cells sorted from spleen or lymph node cells, collected before intestinal transplant. The V gene is TRBV9, the J gene TRBJ2-3; tentative D call: TRBD2 (5 bases). CDR3: CASSLLSTHSADTQYF. The CDR3 DNA is TGTGCCAGCAGCCTTCTTAGCACCCATAGCGCAGATACGCAGTATTTT.